This entry is about one T cell receptor (beta chain). Other DNA sequences of this sample code for an identical CDR3. Participants were placed into cohorts based on the clinical history they reported. This sample stems from a study of blood T cell repertoires in COVID-19. As originally analysed: How many nucleated cells were present was estimated from reference gene primer amplification. Data came from immunoSEQ multiplex PCR; TCRdb stores just in-frame clones and leaves some out. V, J and clone size were drawn from that table, and D and trimming were deduced from the DNA. The sample consists of approximately 210,000 clones, approximately 84% of them appearing once. Per germline, CDR1 SGHRS and CDR2 YFSETQ. This CDR3 is 13 amino acids long. V was clipped by 0 bases and J by 3 bases; unmatched bases: 0.

The chain couples TRBV5-1 to TRBJ2-7; the match to TRBD1 covers 7 bases. Sequencing used PBMCs or T cells enriched from blood (not recorded which). The sequence came from a man aged 35 to 55 who had recovered from COVID-19. The CDR3: CASSLDRGYEQYF. The CDR3 DNA sequence: TGCGCCAGCAGCTTGGACAGGGGCTACGAGCAGTACTTC.